The clone carrying this TCR beta chain was seen at least ten times. The data belong to a study of T cells in Graves' hyperthyroidism and ophthalmopathy. RNA transcripts yielded amplified TCR beta CDR3 regions. TCR CDR3 regions were first amplified by RT-PCR with HTBI primers. TCRdb redid the calling of the multiplex PCR reads with MiXCR, one entry per CDR3 protein. The sample gives around 180,000 distinct CDR3 sequences, more than 15% of which show up once; roughly 30% is in the top ten. Patients aged 18 to 65 had newly diagnosed hyperthyroidism lasting under 2 months. The diagnostic basis comprised clinical symptoms, serum thyroxine and TRAb, thyroid ultrasound and orbital computed tomography. V lost 5 bases and J lost 1; bases outside the gene matches: 4. Germline CDR1 reads SGHVS; CDR2 reads FQNEAQ. This CDR3 spans 14 amino acids.

This TCR was recovered from a woman aged 45-65 years with Graves' hyperthyroidism. The sequenced sample was blood. The chain uses TRBV7-8 and TRBJ1-1, with 7 bases matching TRBD1. The CDR3: CASSGGTANTEAFF. In DNA, the CDR3 is TGTGCCAGCAGCGGCGGGACAGCGAACACTGAAGCTTTCTTT.